This T cell receptor (beta chain) was recovered during a study of naive and memory T cell subsets. The SP2 primer and nested alpha and beta constant region primers amplified ligated cDNA in four rounds. In TCRdb, the 5' RACE reads were re-called with MiXCR into one record per CDR3 protein. The sample consists of 50,000 to 65,000 distinct CDR3 sequences, 7.6% of them appearing once. TCR cDNA received a 3' ligated oligonucleotide that carried a UMI. Whole blood, 2 to 2.5 ml, came from adult healthy volunteers. The CDR3 is made up of 14 amino acids. Trimming pared 5 bases from V and 7 bases from J, leaving 14 bases between. Per the germline V gene, CDR1 is SEHNR and CDR2 is FQNEAQ (reference sequence). Only a few counts were recorded for this clonotype.

The chain joins TRBV7-9 to TRBJ1-4; D remains unclear. The receptor comes from a female donor in good health. Written as DNA, the CDR3 is TGTGCCAGCAGCCACCGCCAGGTGCCTGAAAAACTGTTTTTT. This encodes CASSHRQVPEKLFF.